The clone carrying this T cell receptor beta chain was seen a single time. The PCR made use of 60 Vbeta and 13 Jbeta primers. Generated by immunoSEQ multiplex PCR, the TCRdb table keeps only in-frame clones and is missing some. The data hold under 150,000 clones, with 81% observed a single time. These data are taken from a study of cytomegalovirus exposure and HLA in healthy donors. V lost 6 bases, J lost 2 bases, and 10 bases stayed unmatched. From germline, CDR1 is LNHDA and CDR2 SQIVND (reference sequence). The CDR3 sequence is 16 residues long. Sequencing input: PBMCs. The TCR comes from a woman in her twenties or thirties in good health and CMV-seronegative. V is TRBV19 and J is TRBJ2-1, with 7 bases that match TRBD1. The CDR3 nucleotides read TGTGCCAGTAGCCCCCTAAGCCAGGGGGCCTACAATGAGCAGTTCTTC. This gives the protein CASSPLSQGAYNEQFF.